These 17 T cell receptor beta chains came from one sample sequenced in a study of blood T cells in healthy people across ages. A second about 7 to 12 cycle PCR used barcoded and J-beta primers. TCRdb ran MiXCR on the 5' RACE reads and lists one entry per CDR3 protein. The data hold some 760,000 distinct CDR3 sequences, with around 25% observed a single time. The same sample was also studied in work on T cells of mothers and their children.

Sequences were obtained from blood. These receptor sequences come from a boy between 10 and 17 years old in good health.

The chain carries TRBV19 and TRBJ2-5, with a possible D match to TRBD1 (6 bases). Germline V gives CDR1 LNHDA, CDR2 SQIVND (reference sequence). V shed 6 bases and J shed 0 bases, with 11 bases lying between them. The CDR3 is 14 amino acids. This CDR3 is CASRETGNQETQYF. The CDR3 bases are TGTGCCAGTAGAGAGACAGGAAACCAAGAGACCCAGTACTTC.

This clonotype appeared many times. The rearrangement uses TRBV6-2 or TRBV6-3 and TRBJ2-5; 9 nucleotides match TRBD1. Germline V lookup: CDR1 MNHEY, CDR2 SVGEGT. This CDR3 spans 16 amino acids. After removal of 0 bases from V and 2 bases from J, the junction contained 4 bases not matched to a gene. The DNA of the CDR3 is TGTGCCAGCAGTTACTCCCCTGGACAGGGGCAAGAGACCCAGTACTTC. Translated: CASSYSPGQGQETQYF.

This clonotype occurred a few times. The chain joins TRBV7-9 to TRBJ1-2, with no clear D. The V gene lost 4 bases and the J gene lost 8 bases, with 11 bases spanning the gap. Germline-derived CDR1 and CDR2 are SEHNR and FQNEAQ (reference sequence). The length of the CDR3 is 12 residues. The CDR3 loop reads CASSSTNGGYTF. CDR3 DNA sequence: TGTGCCAGCAGCTCCACAAACGGAGGCTACACCTTC.

Here the CDR3 reads CASSQVEGAEETQYF. The CDR3 bases are TGTGCCAGCAGCCAAGTGGAGGGGGCGGAGGAGACCCAGTACTTC. The chain links TRBV4-2 to TRBJ2-5, with D maybe TRBD1 (7 bases). This CDR3 comprises 15 residues. Trimming took 1 base from V and 5 from J, leaving 14 bases between them. CDR1 is LGHNA and CDR2 is YNFKEQ in the germline V gene.

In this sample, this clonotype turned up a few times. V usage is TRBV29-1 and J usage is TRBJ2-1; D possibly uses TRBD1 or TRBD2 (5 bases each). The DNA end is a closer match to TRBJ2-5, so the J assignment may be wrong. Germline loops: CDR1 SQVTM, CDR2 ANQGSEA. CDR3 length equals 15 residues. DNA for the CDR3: TGCAGCGTTGAAGGTTTCGGGGACCGACAAGAGACCCAGTACTTC. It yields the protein CSVEGFGDRQETQYF.

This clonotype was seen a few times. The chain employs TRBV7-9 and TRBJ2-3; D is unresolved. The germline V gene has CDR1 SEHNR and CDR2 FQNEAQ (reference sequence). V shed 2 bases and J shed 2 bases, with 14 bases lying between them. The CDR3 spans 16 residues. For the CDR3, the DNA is TGTGCCAGCAGCTTACTCTCGGCCGAGCTCACAGATACGCAGTATTTT. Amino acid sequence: CASSLLSAELTDTQYF.

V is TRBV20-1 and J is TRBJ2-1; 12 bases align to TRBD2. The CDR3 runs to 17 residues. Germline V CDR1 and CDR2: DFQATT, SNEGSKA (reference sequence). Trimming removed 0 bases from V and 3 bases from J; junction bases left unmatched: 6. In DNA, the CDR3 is TGCAGTGCTAGAGATCTCTGGACTAGCGGGGACTACAATGAGCAGTTCTTC. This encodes CSARDLWTSGDYNEQFF.

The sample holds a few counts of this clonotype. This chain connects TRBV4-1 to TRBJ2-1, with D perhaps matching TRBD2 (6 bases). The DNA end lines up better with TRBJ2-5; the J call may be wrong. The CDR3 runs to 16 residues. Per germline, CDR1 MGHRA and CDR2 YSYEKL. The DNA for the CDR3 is TGCGCCAGCAGCCAAGACCCTCCGGGGGTGGGGGAGACCCAGTACTTC. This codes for CASSQDPPGVGETQYF.

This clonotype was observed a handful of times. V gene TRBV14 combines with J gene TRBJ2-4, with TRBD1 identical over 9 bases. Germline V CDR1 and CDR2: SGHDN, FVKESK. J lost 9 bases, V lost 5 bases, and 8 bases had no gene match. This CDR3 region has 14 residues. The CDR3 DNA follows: TGTGCCAGCAGCGTAGACAGGGGGACCGGCATTCAGTACTTC. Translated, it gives CASSVDRGTGIQYF. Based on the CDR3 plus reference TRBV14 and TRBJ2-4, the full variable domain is EAGVTQFPSHSVIEKGQTVTLRCDPISGHDNLYWYRRVMGKEIKFLLHFVKESKQDESGMPNNRFLAERTGGTYSTLKVQPAELEDSGVYFCASSVDRGTGIQYFGAGTRLSVL.

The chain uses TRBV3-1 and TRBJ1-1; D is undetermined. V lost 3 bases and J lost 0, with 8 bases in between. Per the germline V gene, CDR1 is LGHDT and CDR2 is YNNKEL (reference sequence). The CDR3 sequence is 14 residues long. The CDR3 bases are TGTGCCAGCAGCCAGAGGCTAATGAACACTGAAGCTTTCTTT. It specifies CASSQRLMNTEAFF.

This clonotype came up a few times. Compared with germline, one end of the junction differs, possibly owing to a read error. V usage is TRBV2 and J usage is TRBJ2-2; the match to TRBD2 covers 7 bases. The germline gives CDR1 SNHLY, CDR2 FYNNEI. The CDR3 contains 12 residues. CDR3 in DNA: TGTGCCAGCGGGGAGGGCACCGGGGGGCTGTTTTTT. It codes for CASGEGTGGLFF. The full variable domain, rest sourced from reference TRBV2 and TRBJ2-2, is EPEVTQTPSHQVTQMGQEVILRCVPISNHLYFYWYRQILGQKVEFLVSFYNNEISEKSEIFDDQFSVERPDGSNFTLKIRSTKLEDSAMYFCASGEGTGGLFFGEGSRLTVL.

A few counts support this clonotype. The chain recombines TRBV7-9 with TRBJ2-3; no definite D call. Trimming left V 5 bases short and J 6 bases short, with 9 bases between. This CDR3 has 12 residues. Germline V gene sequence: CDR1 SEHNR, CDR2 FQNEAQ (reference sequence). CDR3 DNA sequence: TGTGCCAGCAGCACAGAGGCGGATACGCAGTATTTT. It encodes CASSTEADTQYF.

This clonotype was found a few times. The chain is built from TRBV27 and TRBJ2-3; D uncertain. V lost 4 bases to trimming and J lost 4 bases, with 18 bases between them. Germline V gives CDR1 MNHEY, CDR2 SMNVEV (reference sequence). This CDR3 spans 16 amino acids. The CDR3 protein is CASSSGQLLVPDTQYF. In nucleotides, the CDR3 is TGTGCCAGCAGTTCTGGCCAACTTCTCGTCCCAGATACGCAGTATTTT.

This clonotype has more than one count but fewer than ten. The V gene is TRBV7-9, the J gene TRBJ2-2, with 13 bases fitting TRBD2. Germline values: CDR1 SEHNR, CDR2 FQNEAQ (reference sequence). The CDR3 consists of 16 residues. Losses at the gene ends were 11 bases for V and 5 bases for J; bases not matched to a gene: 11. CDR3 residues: CAGTSGAPVWTGELFF. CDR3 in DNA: TGTGCCGGGACTAGCGGGGCCCCGGTGTGGACCGGGGAGCTGTTTTTT.

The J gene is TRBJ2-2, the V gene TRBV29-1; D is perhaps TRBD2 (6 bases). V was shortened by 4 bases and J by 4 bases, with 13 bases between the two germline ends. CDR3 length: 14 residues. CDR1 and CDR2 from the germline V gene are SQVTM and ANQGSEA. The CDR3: CSVVGGSSTGELFF. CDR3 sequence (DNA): TGCAGCGTTGTTGGAGGGTCGAGCACCGGGGAGCTGTTTTTT.

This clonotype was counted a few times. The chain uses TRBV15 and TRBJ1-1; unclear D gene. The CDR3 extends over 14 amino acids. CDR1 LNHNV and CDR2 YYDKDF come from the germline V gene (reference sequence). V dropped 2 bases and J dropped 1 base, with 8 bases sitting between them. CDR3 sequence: CATSRRVGNTEAFF. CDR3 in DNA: TGTGCCACCAGCAGACGGGTTGGGAACACTGAAGCTTTCTTT.

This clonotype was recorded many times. In nucleotides, the CDR3 is TGTGCCAGCAGTTTAGGACTAGCGGGCTCCTCCTACGAGCAGTACTTC. It is translated as CASSLGLAGSSYEQYF. This chain joins TRBV6-5 and TRBJ2-7; 11 nucleotides agree with TRBD2. The CDR3 extends over 16 amino acids. The germline V gene has CDR1 MNHEY and CDR2 SVGAGI. The J segment lost 0 bases and the V segment lost 4 bases, leaving 5 bases of the junction unmatched.